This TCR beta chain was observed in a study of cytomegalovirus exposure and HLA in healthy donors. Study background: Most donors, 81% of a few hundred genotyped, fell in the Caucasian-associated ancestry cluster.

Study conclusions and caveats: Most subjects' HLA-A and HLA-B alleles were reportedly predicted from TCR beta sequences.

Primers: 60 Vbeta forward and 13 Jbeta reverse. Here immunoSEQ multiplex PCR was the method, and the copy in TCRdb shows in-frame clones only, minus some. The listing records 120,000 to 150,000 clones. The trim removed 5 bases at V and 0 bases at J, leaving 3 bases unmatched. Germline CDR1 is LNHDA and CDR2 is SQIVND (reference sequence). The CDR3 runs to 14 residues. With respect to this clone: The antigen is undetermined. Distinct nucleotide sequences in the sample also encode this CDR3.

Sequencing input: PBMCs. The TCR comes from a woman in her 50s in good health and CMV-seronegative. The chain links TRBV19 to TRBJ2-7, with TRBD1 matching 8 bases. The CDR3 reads CASSSGTGSYEQYF. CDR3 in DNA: TGTGCCAGTAGTTCGGGGACAGGCTCCTACGAGCAGTACTTC.